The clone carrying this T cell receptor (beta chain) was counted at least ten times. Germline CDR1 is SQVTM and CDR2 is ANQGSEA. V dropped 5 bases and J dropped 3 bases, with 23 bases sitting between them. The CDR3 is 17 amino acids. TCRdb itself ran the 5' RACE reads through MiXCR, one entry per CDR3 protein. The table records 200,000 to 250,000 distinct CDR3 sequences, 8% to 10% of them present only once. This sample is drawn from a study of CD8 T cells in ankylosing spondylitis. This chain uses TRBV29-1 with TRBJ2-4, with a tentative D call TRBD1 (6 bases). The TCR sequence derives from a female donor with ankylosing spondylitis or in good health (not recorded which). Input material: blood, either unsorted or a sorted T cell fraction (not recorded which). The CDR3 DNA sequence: TGCAGCGTTTACGGGACACCTGACCGTCTGGGCAAAAACATTCAGTACTTC. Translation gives CSVYGTPDRLGKNIQYF.